This is a list of T cell receptor beta chains from one sample in a study of T cells in Graves' hyperthyroidism and ophthalmopathy. TCRdb re-called the multiplex PCR reads through MiXCR, storing one row per CDR3 protein. The repertoire holds roughly 560,000 distinct CDR3 sequences, with about 15% as singletons. The sample taken for sequencing was blood. The receptors were sampled from a woman aged 40 to 50 with Graves' ophthalmopathy. The conserved cysteine and the conserved F or W are not part of the CDR3 here. The order of the fields is clone size, V gene, J gene, CDR3 protein. Some rows mark clone size as missing; the rest say once, few, many or name a class of expanded clone.

clone size: many
V gene: TRBV6-1
J gene: TRBJ1-1
CDR3 protein: ASSLGLKNTEAF

clone size: many
V gene: TRBV4-2
J gene: TRBJ1-5
CDR3 protein: ASSQVQGPGNQPQH

clone size: NA
V gene: TRBV2
J gene: TRBJ2-5
CDR3 protein: ASGADRGRGETQY

clone size: many
V gene: TRBV6-1
J gene: TRBJ2-7
CDR3 protein: ASKGYAGEYEQY

clone size: NA
V gene: TRBV28
J gene: TRBJ2-7
CDR3 protein: ASSLGGSWNEQY

clone size: many
V gene: TRBV29-1
J gene: TRBJ1-1
CDR3 protein: SVAQSPTANTEAF

clone size: many
V gene: TRBV20-1
J gene: TRBJ2-5
CDR3 protein: SASDGPRETQY

clone size: many
V gene: TRBV19
J gene: TRBJ1-1
CDR3 protein: ASRVQGARTEAF

clone size: many
V gene: TRBV6-1
J gene: TRBJ2-7
CDR3 protein: ASSDKLAGVSYEQY

clone size: NA
V gene: TRBV7-6
J gene: TRBJ2-2
CDR3 protein: ASSPRLSTGGLF

clone size: NA
V gene: TRBV28
J gene: TRBJ1-1
CDR3 protein: ASSFTRQVEAF

clone size: many
V gene: TRBV24-1
J gene: TRBJ1-2
CDR3 protein: ATSDPDREGNGYT

clone size: many
V gene: TRBV20-1
J gene: TRBJ2-2
CDR3 protein: SALRGVGTGELF

clone size: many
V gene: TRBV2
J gene: TRBJ2-2
CDR3 protein: ASSEVGQAGTGELF

clone size: many
V gene: TRBV19
J gene: TRBJ2-2
CDR3 protein: ASSMVHGNTGELF

clone size: many
V gene: TRBV5-1
J gene: TRBJ2-1
CDR3 protein: ASSRQGTQSEQF

clone size: NA
V gene: TRBV30
J gene: TRBJ1-2
CDR3 protein: AWSAGVNYGYT

clone size: many
V gene: TRBV29-1
J gene: TRBJ1-1
CDR3 protein: SAEQGANTEAF

clone size: many
V gene: TRBV28
J gene: TRBJ2-7
CDR3 protein: ASSFTSGTEYEQY

clone size: many
V gene: TRBV7-2
J gene: TRBJ1-5
CDR3 protein: ATTLRVKGSNQPQH

clone size: many
V gene: TRBV28
J gene: TRBJ1-3
CDR3 protein: ASSLSVGGDTIY

clone size: many
V gene: TRBV20-1
J gene: TRBJ2-7
CDR3 protein: SASWAGGTYEQY

clone size: NA
V gene: TRBV20-1
J gene: TRBJ2-4
CDR3 protein: SAGASLAVAKNIQY

clone size: many
V gene: TRBV24-1
J gene: TRBJ2-2
CDR3 protein: ATSDPLAQPNSRQPGELF

clone size: few
V gene: TRBV3-1
J gene: TRBJ2-5
CDR3 protein: ASSQGGLGGQETQY

clone size: many
V gene: TRBV20-1
J gene: TRBJ2-7
CDR3 protein: SAREGGVTLDEQY

clone size: NA
V gene: TRBV30
J gene: TRBJ2-7
CDR3 protein: AWSPGEREQY

clone size: NA
V gene: TRBV13
J gene: TRBJ1-2
CDR3 protein: ASSARTGGSEDYGYT

clone size: many
V gene: TRBV10-3
J gene: TRBJ1-3
CDR3 protein: AISEPGLTGNTIY

clone size: NA
V gene: TRBV6-1
J gene: TRBJ1-5
CDR3 protein: ASTGGFSNQPQH

clone size: many
V gene: TRBV14
J gene: TRBJ2-2
CDR3 protein: ASSHLARNTGELF

clone size: NA
V gene: TRBV29-1
J gene: TRBJ2-5
CDR3 protein: SVGPGQMASETQY

clone size: many
V gene: TRBV7-3
J gene: TRBJ1-2
CDR3 protein: ASSFRGGIDGYT

clone size: NA
V gene: TRBV11-2
J gene: TRBJ2-1
CDR3 protein: ASSSVAGGPRNEQF

clone size: NA
V gene: TRBV5-8
J gene: TRBJ2-7
CDR3 protein: ASSRTGLHEQY

clone size: NA
V gene: TRBV19
J gene: TRBJ1-2
CDR3 protein: ASSMAAGADYGYT

clone size: many
V gene: TRBV2
J gene: TRBJ2-7
CDR3 protein: ASSPSGIPYEQY

clone size: NA
V gene: TRBV6-2/TRBV6-3
J gene: TRBJ1-5
CDR3 protein: ASSYSNSHRQAYNQPQH

clone size: NA
V gene: TRBV7-8
J gene: TRBJ1-5
CDR3 protein: ASSLRDSGQPQH

clone size: NA
V gene: TRBV6-1
J gene: TRBJ2-7
CDR3 protein: ASSAEAGTSHEQY

clone size: many
V gene: TRBV6-2/TRBV6-3
J gene: TRBJ2-3
CDR3 protein: ASSLTGGKADTQY

clone size: many
V gene: TRBV12-3/TRBV12-4
J gene: TRBJ2-2
CDR3 protein: ASSSGNQGDSGWELF

clone size: NA
V gene: TRBV7-6
J gene: TRBJ2-2
CDR3 protein: ASSPWGGLPGELF

clone size: many
V gene: TRBV15
J gene: TRBJ2-2
CDR3 protein: ATSRDVGGELF

clone size: many
V gene: TRBV6-1
J gene: TRBJ2-5
CDR3 protein: ASSEGPTSQETQY

clone size: few
V gene: TRBV28
J gene: TRBJ2-4
CDR3 protein: ASSFPRLAGAKNIQY

clone size: NA
V gene: TRBV5-1
J gene: TRBJ1-1
CDR3 protein: ASSFIQGASTEAF

clone size: many
V gene: TRBV6-2/TRBV6-3
J gene: TRBJ2-7
CDR3 protein: ASSYSYLYEQY

clone size: many
V gene: TRBV30
J gene: TRBJ2-7
CDR3 protein: AWSPGGSGFYEQY

clone size: NA
V gene: TRBV6-1
J gene: NA
CDR3 protein: ASRPGTGDYSNQPQY

clone size: many
V gene: TRBV9
J gene: TRBJ2-7
CDR3 protein: ASSASGRAEGEQY